A single sample gave rise to the 20 T cell receptor beta chains below, sequenced in a study of blood T cell repertoires in COVID-19. The repertoire was sequenced with immunoSEQ multiplex PCR; TCRdb's copy has only in-frame clones and lacks some. The sample includes roughly 410,000 clones, roughly 90% of them seen just once. Specimen: peripheral blood. Receptor source: a man aged 35-49 years with acute or convalescent COVID-19.

The chain has TRBV19 and TRBJ2-7; D may be TRBD1 (6 bases). The CDR3 consists of 12 residues. Germline V lookup: CDR1 LNHDA, CDR2 SQIVND (reference sequence). Trimming took off 3 bases at V and 6 bases at J, with 9 bases between the two ends. The CDR3 DNA is TGTGCCAGTAGTATGAGGGGGTCCGAGCAGTACTTC. It codes for CASSMRGSEQYF.

The rearrangement uses TRBV6-5 and TRBJ1-2; TRBD1 matches 7 bases. This CDR3 spans 15 amino acids. Germline loops: CDR1 MNHEY, CDR2 SVGAGI. The V gene end was trimmed by 6 bases and the J gene end by 2 bases; junction bases not matched to a gene: 9. The CDR3 DNA reads as TGTGCCAGCAGCTTACAGGGGAATGGGAACTATGGCTACACCTTC. It encodes CASSLQGNGNYGYTF.

This clone was picked up a small number of times. V usage is TRBV21-1 and J usage is TRBJ2-2; TRBD2 is the table's D call, not checked against the DNA. TRBV21-1 is tagged as a pseudogene. The CDR3 sequence is 12 residues long. This chain's CDR3 is CASSSRTGELFF. The CDR3 bases are TGTGCCAGCAGCTCCCGGACCGGGGAGCTGTTTTTT.

The V call is TRBV7-2, the J call TRBJ2-2; no definite D call. CDR3 size: 14 residues. Germline V gene data show CDR1 as SGHTA and CDR2 as FQGNSA. The ends were cut back, 2 bases at V and 4 bases at J, with 8 bases in the middle. CDR3 residues: CASSLQAGTGELFF. CDR3 sequence (DNA): TGTGCCAGCAGCTTACAGGCTGGCACCGGGGAGCTGTTTTTT.

The DNA for the CDR3 is TGTGCCAGCAGCACTCGGGGGTCTGGGGGTTACAATGAGCAGTTCTTC. It is translated as CASSTRGSGGYNEQFF. The chain uses TRBV9 and TRBJ2-1; tentatively, D is TRBD2 (6 bases). V was cut by 4 bases and J by 4 bases, with 18 bases left in between. CDR3 length: 16 residues. CDR1 and CDR2 (germline): SGDLS, YYNGEE.

The rearrangement joins TRBV27 to TRBJ2-7; possible D gene TRBD1, 5 bases. The CDR3 totals 17 residues. Germline V lookup: CDR1 MNHEY, CDR2 SMNVEV (reference sequence). Trimming shortened V by 0 bases and J by 4 bases, and 19 bases separated the two germline ends. For the CDR3, the DNA is TGTGCCAGCAGTTTATCGCGGAAGGTCAGGGTGGGGTACGAGCAGTACTTC. This codes for CASSLSRKVRVGYEQYF.

The chain carries TRBV7-8 and TRBJ2-7; D perhaps matches TRBD1 (5 bases). The CDR3 has 14 residues. With 5 bases removed from V and 5 bases from J, the gap between germline ends came to 16 bases. Germline V lookup: CDR1 SGHVS, CDR2 FQNEAQ. In nucleotides, the CDR3 is TGTGCCAGCAGCCGCACGACCAGGGTAAACGAGCAGTACTTC. Translated, it gives CASSRTTRVNEQYF. Variable domain in full (rest from reference TRBV7-8 and TRBJ2-7): GAGVSQSPRYKVAKRGQDVALRCDPISGHVSLFWYQQALGQGPEFLTYFQNEAQLDKSGLPSDRFFAERPEGSVSTLKIQRTQQEDSAVYLCASSRTTRVNEQYFGPGTRLTVT.

In DNA form, the CDR3 reads TGTGCCAGCAGTTTGACAGCAACTAATGAAAAACTGTTTTTT. Translating gives CASSLTATNEKLFF. The chain couples TRBV28 to TRBJ1-4; tentatively, D is TRBD1 (5 bases). V was shortened by 3 bases and J by 0 bases, with 5 bases between the two germline ends. The CDR3 is 14 residues long. Germline V gene lookup returns CDR1 MDHEN and CDR2 SYDVKM. Based on the CDR3 plus reference TRBV28 and TRBJ1-4, the full variable domain is DVKVTQSSRYLVKRTGEKVFLECVQDMDHENMFWYRQDPGLGLRLIYFSYDVKMKEKGDIPEGYSVSREKKERFSLILESASTNQTSMYLCASSLTATNEKLFFGSGTQLSVL.

On this clone itself: This specimen includes other DNA sequences encoding the same CDR3. The genes are TRBV6-4 and TRBJ1-1, with D perhaps TRBD1 (5 bases). Trimming left V 5 bases short and J 1 base short, with 8 bases between. The V gene's germline CDR1 is MRHNA and CDR2 SNTAGT. This CDR3 region has 13 residues. The CDR3 DNA sequence: TGTGCCAGCAGTTCCGACAGGAACACTGAAGCTTTCTTT. Translation gives CASSSDRNTEAFF.

This chain connects TRBV6-5 to TRBJ1-1; perhaps TRBD1 as D (6 bases). Germline loops: CDR1 MNHEY, CDR2 SVGAGI. V lost 7 bases to trimming and J lost 6 bases, with 21 bases between them. The CDR3 runs to 15 residues. The CDR3 nucleotides read TGTGCCAGCATCCCGCAACAGGGTCTTGTGTCTGAAGCTTTCTTT. Its protein is CASIPQQGLVSEAFF.

This clone has only one observation. The J gene is TRBJ1-1, the V gene TRBV9, with 10 bases that match TRBD1. Germline CDR1 is SGDLS and CDR2 is YYNGEE. The CDR3 is 15 residues long. Trimming removed 3 bases from V and 5 bases from J; junction bases left unmatched: 7. The CDR3 region has the DNA TGTGCCAGCAGCGCGGGACAGGGGTATAGTACTGAAGCTTTCTTT. Translation gives CASSAGQGYSTEAFF.

This clone was picked up a small number of times. The rearrangement uses TRBV4-2 and TRBJ1-5, with no clear D. Trimming cost V 0 bases and J 3 bases, with 9 bases left between them. The CDR3 covers 15 residues. In germline, CDR1 is LGHNA, CDR2 YNFKEQ. The CDR3: CASSQDSRYNQPQHF. The CDR3 DNA reads TGTGCCAGCAGCCAAGATTCCCGTTACAATCAGCCCCAGCATTTT.

CDR3 residues: CASSDPPPAAVKEEYF. In DNA, the CDR3 is TGTGCCAGCAGTGACCCGCCCCCGGCCGCCGTAAAGGAGGAGTACTTC. This rearrangement joins TRBV2 to TRBJ2-7; tentative D call: TRBD2 (5 bases). Germline CDR1 and CDR2: SNHLY and FYNNEI. V gave up 3 bases and J gave up 11 bases, with 26 bases separating them. The CDR3 runs 16 residues.

The chain links TRBV18 to TRBJ2-7; 7 bases are a match to TRBD1. The CDR3 extends over 15 amino acids. Germline V gene sequence: CDR1 KGHSH, CDR2 LQKENI. The V segment lost 5 bases and the J segment 4 bases; nucleotides outside the gene matches: 11. CDR3 residues: CASSDDTGARYEQYF. The DNA of the CDR3 is TGTGCCAGCTCAGATGATACAGGGGCTAGGTACGAGCAGTACTTC. Full variable domain (missing parts from reference TRBV18 and TRBJ2-7): NAGVMQNPRHLVRRRGQEARLRCSPMKGHSHVYWYRQLPEEGLKFMVYLQKENIIDESGMPKERFSAEFPKEGPSILRIQQVVRGDSAAYFCASSDDTGARYEQYFGPGTRLTVT.

The chain recombines TRBV5-1 with TRBJ1-2, with 7 bases fitting TRBD1. Losses at the gene ends were 3 bases for V and 5 bases for J; bases not matched to a gene: 7. This CDR3 has 14 amino acids. Germline CDR1 is SGHRS and CDR2 is YFSETQ. Here the CDR3 reads CASSWGTADYGYTF. Here the CDR3 DNA reads TGCGCCAGCAGCTGGGGGACAGCGGATTATGGCTACACCTTC.

Written as DNA, the CDR3 is TGTGCCAGCAGTAGAATTACAGGGGGCACTGAAGCTTTCTTT. It yields the protein CASSRITGGTEAFF. V usage is TRBV2 and J usage is TRBJ1-1; the match to TRBD1 covers 8 bases. The CDR3 contains 14 residues. Per the germline V gene, CDR1 is SNHLY and CDR2 is FYNNEI. Trimming took 5 bases from V and 4 from J; bases not matched to a gene: 6.

The chain couples TRBV28 to TRBJ1-5, with 8 bases that match TRBD1. This CDR3 is 16 amino acids long. Trimming at V came to 5 bases and at J to 5 bases, leaving 11 bases not matched to a gene. In germline, CDR1 is MDHEN, CDR2 SYDVKM. CDR3 sequence reads: CASSPFRGRQDQPQHF. The DNA for the CDR3 is TGTGCCAGCAGTCCTTTCAGGGGGCGTCAAGATCAGCCCCAGCATTTT.

V is TRBV28 and J is TRBJ1-2; D not resolved. This CDR3 spans 13 amino acids. Germline CDR1 is MDHEN and CDR2 is SYDVKM. Trimming shortened V by 3 bases and J by 2 bases, and 7 bases separated the two germline ends. The CDR3 sequence: CASSFTENYGYTF. The CDR3 nucleotides read TGTGCCAGCAGTTTTACGGAGAACTATGGCTACACCTTC.

The J gene is TRBJ1-2, the V gene TRBV19, with no clear D. In germline, CDR1 is LNHDA, CDR2 SQIVND (reference sequence). Between the trimmed V and J ends, which lost 5 bases and 5 bases, there was a span of 18 bases. The CDR3 runs to 15 residues. CDR3 nucleotides: TGTGCCAGTAGTTCAGCGGGAGATAGGATTTATGGCTACACCTTC. Its protein product is CASSSAGDRIYGYTF.

The rearrangement uses TRBV7-9 and TRBJ2-3; 8 nucleotides line up with TRBD1. This CDR3 contains 15 residues. Germline CDR1 reads SEHNR; CDR2 reads FQNEAQ (reference sequence). Trimming removed 3 bases from V and 2 bases from J; junction bases left unmatched: 4. The DNA of the CDR3 is TGTGCCAGCAGCTTTTGGACAGGGACCACAGATACGCAGTATTTT. This encodes CASSFWTGTTDTQYF.